The T cell receptor beta chain described here comes from a study of glioma-infiltrating T cells after dendritic cell vaccination. Study context: Samples are from glioblastoma patients in Phase I and II dendritic cell vaccine trials. At biweekly intervals, patients got three intradermal dendritic cell vaccine injections.

CDR3 size: 18 residues. Trimming took 3 bases from V and 7 from J, leaving 23 bases between them. From germline, CDR1 is SGDLS and CDR2 YYNGEE. Repertoires were generated with immunoSEQ multiplex PCR, while TCRdb's copy carries only in-frame clones and drops some. This sample has around 96,000 clones, with 79% found just once. This rearrangement joins TRBV9 to TRBJ1-6; maybe TRBD1 (5 bases). The sequence was collected from a human donor with glioblastoma. This specimen consisted of blood, obtained before dendritic cell vaccination. Here the CDR3 reads CASSEGLIREGPNSPLHF. The CDR3 DNA reads TGTGCCAGCAGCGAGGGCCTCATCAGGGAGGGTCCCAATTCACCCCTCCACTTT.